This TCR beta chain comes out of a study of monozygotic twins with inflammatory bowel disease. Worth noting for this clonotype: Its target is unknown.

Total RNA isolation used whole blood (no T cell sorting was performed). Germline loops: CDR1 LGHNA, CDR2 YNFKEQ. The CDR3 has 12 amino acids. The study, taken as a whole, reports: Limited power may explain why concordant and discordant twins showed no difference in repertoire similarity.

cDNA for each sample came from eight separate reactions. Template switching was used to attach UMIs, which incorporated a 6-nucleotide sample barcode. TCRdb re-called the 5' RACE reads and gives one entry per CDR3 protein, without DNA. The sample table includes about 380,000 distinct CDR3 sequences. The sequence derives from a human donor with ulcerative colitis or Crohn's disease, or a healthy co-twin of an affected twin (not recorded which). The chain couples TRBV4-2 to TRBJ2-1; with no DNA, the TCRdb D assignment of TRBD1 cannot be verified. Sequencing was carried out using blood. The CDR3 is CASSQEGVQQFF.